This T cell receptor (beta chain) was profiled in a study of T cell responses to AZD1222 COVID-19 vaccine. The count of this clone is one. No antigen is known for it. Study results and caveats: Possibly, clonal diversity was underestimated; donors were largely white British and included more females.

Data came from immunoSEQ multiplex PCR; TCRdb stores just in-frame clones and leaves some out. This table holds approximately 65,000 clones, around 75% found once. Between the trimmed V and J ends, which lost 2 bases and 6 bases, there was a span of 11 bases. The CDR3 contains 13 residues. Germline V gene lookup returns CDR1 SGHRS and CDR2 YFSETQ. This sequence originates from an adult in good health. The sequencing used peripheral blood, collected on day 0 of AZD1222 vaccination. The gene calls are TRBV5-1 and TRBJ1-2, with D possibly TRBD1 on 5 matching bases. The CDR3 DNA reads TGCGCCAGCAGCTTTCAGGGTCGGGATGGCTACACCTTC. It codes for CASSFQGRDGYTF. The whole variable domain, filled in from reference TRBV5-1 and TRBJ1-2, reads KAGVTQTPRYLIKTRGQQVTLSCSPISGHRSVSWYQQTPGQGLQFLFEYFSETQRNKGNFPGRFSGRQFSNSRSEMNVSTLELGDSALYLCASSFQGRDGYTFGSGTRLTVV.